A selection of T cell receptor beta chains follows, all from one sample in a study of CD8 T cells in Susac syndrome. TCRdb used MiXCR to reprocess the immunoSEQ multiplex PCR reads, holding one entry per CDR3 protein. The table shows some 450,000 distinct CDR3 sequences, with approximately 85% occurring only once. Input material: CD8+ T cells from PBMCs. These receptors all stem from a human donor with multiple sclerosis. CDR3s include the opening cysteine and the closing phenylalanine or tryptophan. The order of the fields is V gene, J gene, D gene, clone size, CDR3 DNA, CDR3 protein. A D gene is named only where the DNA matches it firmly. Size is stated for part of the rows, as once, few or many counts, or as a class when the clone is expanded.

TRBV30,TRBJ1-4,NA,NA,TGTGCCTGGAGCGGAGGGGGAGGTGAAAAACTGTTTTTT,CAWSGGGGEKLFF
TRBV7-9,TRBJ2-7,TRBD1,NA,TGTGCCAGCAGCCAAGTCCCGGGACAGGGTTGGACTACGAAAGACGAGCAGTACTTC,CASSQVPGQGWTTKDEQYF
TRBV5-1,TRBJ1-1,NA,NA,TGTGCCAGCAGCCTAGGGGGGGGGTACACTGAAGCTTTCTTT,CASSLGGGYTEAFF
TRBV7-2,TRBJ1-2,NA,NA,TGTGCCAGCAGCTCCCGAGTCACAGGGGGCTACACCTTC,CASSSRVTGGYTF
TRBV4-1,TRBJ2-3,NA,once,TGCGCCAGCAGCCAGCCCCGGGATACCAGCACAGATACGCAGTATTTT,CASSQPRDTSTDTQYF
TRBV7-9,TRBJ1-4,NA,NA,TGTGCCAGCAGCTTAGCTGTGGGGTTTAATGAAAAACTGTTTTTT,CASSLAVGFNEKLFF
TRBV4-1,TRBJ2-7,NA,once,TGCGCCAGCAGCCAAGATTTGGGCCGATTCGAGCAGTACTTC,CASSQDLGRFEQYF
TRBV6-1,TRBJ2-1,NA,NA,TGTGCCAGCAGTGAAACGTCTACCTACAATGAGCAGTTCTTC,CASSETSTYNEQFF
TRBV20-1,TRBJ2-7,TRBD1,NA,TGCAGTGCGCCGACAGGGGATCACGAGCAGTACTTC,CSAPTGDHEQYF
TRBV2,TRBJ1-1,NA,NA,TGTGCCAGCACTAGGGGGGCCCTGAACACTGAAGCTTTCTTT,CASTRGALNTEAFF
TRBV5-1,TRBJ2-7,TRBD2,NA,TGCGCCAGCAGCGTGGTACCTAGCGGGGGGGCAGGTGAGCAGTACTTC,CASSVVPSGGAGEQYF
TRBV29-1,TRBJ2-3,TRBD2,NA,TGCAGCGTTGATTCGGGACTACCGCTAGATACGCAGTATTTT,CSVDSGLPLDTQYF
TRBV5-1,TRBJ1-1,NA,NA,TGCGCCAGCAGTTTTACCGGGACCCCTGACACTGAAGCTTTCTTT,CASSFTGTPDTEAFF
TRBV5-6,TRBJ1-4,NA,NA,TGTGCCAGCAGCAAAGACACAGAGGCAACTAATGAAAAACTGTTTTTT,CASSKDTEATNEKLFF
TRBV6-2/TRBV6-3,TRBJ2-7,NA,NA,TGTGCCAGCAGGTCGACATCTAGCTCCTACGAGCAGTACTTC,CASRSTSSSYEQYF
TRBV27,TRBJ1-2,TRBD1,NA,TGTGCCAGCAGCTCCGGGACAGGGTGGTGGGGCTACACCTTC,CASSSGTGWWGYTF
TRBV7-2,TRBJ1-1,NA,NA,TGTGCCAGCAGCTTAGGCCCCCCCGGTCTCGCTTTCTTT,CASSLGPPGLAFF
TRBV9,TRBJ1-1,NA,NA,TGTGCCAGTACAGGGTCCGACACTGAAGCTTTCTTT,CASTGSDTEAFF
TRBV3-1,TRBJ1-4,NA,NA,TGTGCCAGCAGCCAAGATCGGGGGCGGGGATTCGTCTTCGAAAAACTGTTTTTT,CASSQDRGRGFVFEKLFF
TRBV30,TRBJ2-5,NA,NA,TGTGCCTGGAACGACCTATTAGGGCCCCAGTACTTC,CAWNDLLGPQYF
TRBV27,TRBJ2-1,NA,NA,TGTGCCAGCAGTTTATCTACCCCCTGGGGTAATGAGCAGTTCTTC,CASSLSTPWGNEQFF
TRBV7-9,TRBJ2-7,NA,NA,TGTGCCAGCCCTCGGACAGACGATCCGTACGAGCAGTACTTC,CASPRTDDPYEQYF
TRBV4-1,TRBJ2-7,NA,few,TGCGCCAGCAGCCAAGATCCCGCAGGGATCTACGAGCAGTACTTC,CASSQDPAGIYEQYF
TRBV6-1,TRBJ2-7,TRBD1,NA,TGTGCCAGCAGTGAACTGGGACAGGGAATTTTCTACGAGCAGTACTTC,CASSELGQGIFYEQYF
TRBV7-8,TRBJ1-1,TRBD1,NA,TGTGCCAGCAGCTCAGATTCCTTGGGGGACAGGGGGCGCGACACTGAAGCTTTCTTT,CASSSDSLGDRGRDTEAFF
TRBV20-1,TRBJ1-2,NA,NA,TGCAGTGCTTGGACAGATCCTGGCTACACCTTC,CSAWTDPGYTF
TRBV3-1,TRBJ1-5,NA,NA,TGTGCCAGCAGCCCGACAGTAGTGAGCAATCAGCCCCAGCATTTT,CASSPTVVSNQPQHF
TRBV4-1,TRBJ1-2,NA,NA,TGCGCCAGCAGCCCGGCGGGTCCGTATGGCTACACCTTC,CASSPAGPYGYTF
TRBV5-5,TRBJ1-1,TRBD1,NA,TGTGCCAGCAGCCCACAGGGGGATCTCGCTGAAGCTTTCTTT,CASSPQGDLAEAFF
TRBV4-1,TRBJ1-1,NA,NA,TGCGCCAGCAGCCAAGGGGCAGCGGAGAACACTGAAGCTTTCTTT,CASSQGAAENTEAFF
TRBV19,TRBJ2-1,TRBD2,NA,TGTGCCAGTAGTATTGATGCGGGAGCCTTATACAATGAGCAGTTCTTC,CASSIDAGALYNEQFF
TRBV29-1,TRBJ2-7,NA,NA,TGCAGCGTTGTGTGGTTACTAGTGGGGAACTCCTACGAGCAGTACTTC,CSVVWLLVGNSYEQYF
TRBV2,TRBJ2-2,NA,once,TGTGCCAGCAGTGAAGCGCTGTTCAGACTTGACACCGGGGAGCTGTTTTTT,CASSEALFRLDTGELFF
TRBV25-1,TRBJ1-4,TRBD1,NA,TGTGCCAGCAGTACTATTACCCGGGACAGGGGTAATGAAAAACTGTTTTTT,CASSTITRDRGNEKLFF
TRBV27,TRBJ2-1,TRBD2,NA,TGTGCCAGCAGTCGGGGACTAGCGGGAGGCCCGGAGCAGTTCTTC,CASSRGLAGGPEQFF
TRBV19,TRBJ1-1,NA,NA,TGTGCCAGTAGTATAGGCGAGGGCTGGGTCACTGAAGCTTTCTTT,CASSIGEGWVTEAFF
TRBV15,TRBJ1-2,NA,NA,TGTGCCACCAGCGAGACGGGGGGTGGCTACACCTTC,CATSETGGGYTF
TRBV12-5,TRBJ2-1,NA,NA,TGTGCTAGTATGACAGACCTGGTTGACAATGAGCAGTTCTTC,CASMTDLVDNEQFF
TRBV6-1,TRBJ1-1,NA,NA,TGTGCCAGCAGAGACATGAACACTGAAGCTTTCTTT,CASRDMNTEAFF
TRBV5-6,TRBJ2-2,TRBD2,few,TGTGCCAGCAGCTTTGCAGCGGGAGGATACACCGGGGAGCTGTTTTTT,CASSFAAGGYTGELFF
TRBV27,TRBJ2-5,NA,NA,TGTGCCAGCAGCCCACAGACGGGACTCCGAGGGGGAGAGACCCAGTACTTC,CASSPQTGLRGGETQYF
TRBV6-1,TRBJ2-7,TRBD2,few,TGTGCCATCCCGGACGGGAGGAGCTACGAGCAGTACTTC,CAIPDGRSYEQYF
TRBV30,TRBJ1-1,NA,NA,TGTGCCTGGAGTGCTGGATTTGAAGCTTTCTTT,CAWSAGFEAFF
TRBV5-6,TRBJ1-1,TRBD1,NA,TGTGCCAGCAGCCAGCCGTTGCAGGGGGTTCTCACTGAAGCTTTCTTT,CASSQPLQGVLTEAFF
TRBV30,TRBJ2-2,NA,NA,TGTGCCTGGATTTCCGTTACGACTGCAGACACCGGGGAGCTGTTTTTT,CAWISVTTADTGELFF
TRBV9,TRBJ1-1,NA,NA,TGTGCCAGCAGCGTAGGGGTTGAAGGTCCGAACACTGAAGCTTTCTTT,CASSVGVEGPNTEAFF
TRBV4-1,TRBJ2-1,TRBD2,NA,TGCGCCAGCAGCCTATCGCCGGGACTAGGGGATGAGCAGTTCTTC,CASSLSPGLGDEQFF
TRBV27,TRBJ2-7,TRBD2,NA,TGTGCCAGCAGTTTATCGCTAGCGGGGGTCTCGGAGCAGTACTTC,CASSLSLAGVSEQYF
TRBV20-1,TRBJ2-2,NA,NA,TGCAGTGCTAGGGAACACGGGGACACCGGGGAGCTGTTTTTT,CSAREHGDTGELFF
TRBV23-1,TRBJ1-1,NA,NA,TGCGCCAGCAGTCAATCGGATTCCCGAGCTTTCTTT,CASSQSDSRAFF
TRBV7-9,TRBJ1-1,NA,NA,TGTGCCAGCAGCTTAGTCCTTGCGGGGACTGAAGCTTTCTTT,CASSLVLAGTEAFF
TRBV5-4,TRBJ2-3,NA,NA,TGTGCCAGCAGCTTATCGGACTCGCAGTATTTT,CASSLSDSQYF
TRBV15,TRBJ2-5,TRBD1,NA,TGTGCCACCAGCACTGACCAGACAGGGCTCCAAGAGACCCAGTACTTC,CATSTDQTGLQETQYF
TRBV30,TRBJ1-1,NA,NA,TGTGCCTGGCGCAGGGGCTTGAACACTGAAGCTTTCTTT,CAWRRGLNTEAFF